The entry below gives a single T cell receptor beta chain sequence along with its context. Its antigen is not identified. Reverse transcription of extracted RNA yielded cDNA, which provided the sequencing template. Only in-frame clones appear in the TCRdb table, and some are missing; sequencing was by immunoSEQ multiplex PCR. The sample records 90,000 or so clones, 44% being singletons. This sample is part of a study of CD8+ T cells in alopecia areata. Study background: Each day, treated patients took oral tofacitinib twice, at 5 to 10 mg per dose.

Indicated treatment: oral pan-JAK inhibitor, 5-10 mg twice daily. The CDR3 has 12 residues. Per the germline V gene, CDR1 is SGHRS and CDR2 is YFSETQ. V trimming: 1 base; J trimming: 5 bases; junction bases outside the gene matches: 0. Notes on the study in general: Tofacitinib produced a significant decrease in scalp clonality and in expanded CD8+ clones among the top 100. Greater clonality was observed in lesional scalp samples, especially alopecia totalis/universalis, versus normal scalp. Throughout tofacitinib, many expanded lesional clones continued to persist in scalp and blood.

The clonotype comes from a human donor with alopecia areata. The chain carries TRBV5-1 and TRBJ2-7, with 7 bases matching TRBD2. Source: CD8+ T cells sorted from blood, taken at week 24, from a patient treated with tofacitinib. CDR3 protein: CASSLLADEQYF. CDR3 nucleotide sequence: TGCGCCAGCAGCTTGCTAGCGGACGAGCAGTACTTC.